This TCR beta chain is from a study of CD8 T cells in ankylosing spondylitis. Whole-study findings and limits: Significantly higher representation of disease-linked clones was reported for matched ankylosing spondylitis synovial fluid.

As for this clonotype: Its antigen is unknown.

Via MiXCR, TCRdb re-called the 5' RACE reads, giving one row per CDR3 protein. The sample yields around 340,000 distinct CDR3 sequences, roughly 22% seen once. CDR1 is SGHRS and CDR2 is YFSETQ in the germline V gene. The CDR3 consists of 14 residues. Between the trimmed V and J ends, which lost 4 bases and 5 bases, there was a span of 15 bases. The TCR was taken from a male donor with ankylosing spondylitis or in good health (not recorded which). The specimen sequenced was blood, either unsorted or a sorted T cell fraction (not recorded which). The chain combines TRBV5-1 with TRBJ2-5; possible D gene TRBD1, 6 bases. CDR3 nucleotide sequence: TGCGCCAGCAGCCCCGCAACAGGGTTGGAGACCCAGTACTTC. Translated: CASSPATGLETQYF.